The entry that follows covers one TCR beta chain sequence. Its antigen is not known. Amplification used 60 Vbeta primers and 13 Jbeta primers. Using immunoSEQ multiplex PCR, the repertoire was profiled, and TCRdb retains in-frame clones only, with some absent. This table holds about 72,000 clones, 66% found once. The data derive from a study of cytomegalovirus exposure and HLA in healthy donors. Study-wide findings and caveats: Most TCR sequences were uncommon, yet certain public TCRs appeared in many donors. Most CMV-associated TCR beta chains were later found to appear HLA-restricted. Productive rates of about 90% or about 30% were seen for most TCR beta V segments in an earlier analysis. The study recorded over 150 TCR beta chains that were cytomegalovirus-associated.

In germline, CDR1 is LNHNV, CDR2 YYDKDF (reference sequence). Trimming left V 4 bases short and J 2 bases short, with 10 bases between. This CDR3 has 14 residues. V usage is TRBV15 and J usage is TRBJ2-3, with D unresolved. The sequencing sample was made of PBMCs. The source is a man aged 35-49 years in good health and CMV-seropositive. CDR3 in amino acids: CATSKLPPTDTQYF. The CDR3 DNA is TGTGCCACCAGCAAACTCCCCCCCACAGATACGCAGTATTTT. The full variable domain, in which reference TRBV15 and TRBJ2-3 provide the parts outside the CDR3, is DAMVIQNPRYQVTQFGKPVTLSCSQTLNHNVMYWYQQKSSQAPKLLFHYYDKDFNNEADTPDNFQSRRPNTSFCFLDIRSPGLGDTAMYLCATSKLPPTDTQYFGPGTRLTVL.